The present TCR beta chain was sequenced within a study of CD8 T cells in ankylosing spondylitis. Study-level findings and limits: Blood of patients with ankylosing spondylitis appeared to be characterized by a TCR beta motif of several highly homologous variants. Peripheral blood held disease-linked clones only at relatively low frequency, and these were CD8+.

TCR beta libraries were made by quantitative 5'-RACE with molecular barcodes. TCRdb redid the calling of the 5' RACE reads with MiXCR, one entry per CDR3 protein. The profile shows around 450,000 distinct CDR3 sequences, 26% of them singletons. V gave up 4 bases and J gave up 1 base, with 7 bases separating them. In germline, CDR1 is LGHDT, CDR2 YNNKEL (reference sequence). The CDR3 loop spans 14 amino acids. This clonotype was seen only a few times. Antigen: not known. The sequencing input was blood, either unsorted or a sorted T cell fraction (not recorded which). The V call is TRBV3-1, the J call TRBJ2-2; D is possibly TRBD2 (5 bases). This TCR derives from a male donor with ankylosing spondylitis. For the CDR3, the DNA is TGTGCCAGCAGCCCGGACTTGAACACCGGGGAGCTGTTTTTT. It specifies CASSPDLNTGELFF.